The present T cell receptor beta chain was sequenced within a study of beta chain features in type 1 diabetes. This clone was seen more than once but under ten times. Its antigen is not identified. Expressed TCRB transcripts were sequenced after all isolated RNA was converted to cDNA. The repertoire was sequenced with immunoSEQ multiplex PCR; TCRdb's copy has only in-frame clones and lacks some. The table records about 370,000 clones, 9.6% of them present only once. Heparinised blood was drawn once per donor, averaging around 110 mL. CDR1 MNHNY and CDR2 SVGAGI come from the germline V gene (reference sequence). V trimming: 3 bases; J trimming: 6 bases; junction bases outside the gene matches: 11. The CDR3 is 16 amino acids. General observations from the study: Type 1 diabetes patients had TCRB CDR3s that were shorter (moderately but significantly so) in all four CD4+ subsets.

Sequenced sample: central memory CD4+ T cells from blood. The V call is TRBV6-6, the J call TRBJ1-2, with 9 bases lining up with TRBD1. The receptor was derived from a man aged 25-45 years with type 1 diabetes. The CDR3 DNA is TGTGCCAGCAGTTATTGGGAGGGACAGGGTTATAATGGCTACACCTTC. Its protein product is CASSYWEGQGYNGYTF.